The clone carrying this TCR beta chain occurred many times. This sample stems from a study of HIV-infected children after antiretroviral therapy interruption. A 3' RACE protocol on RNA, with unique molecular identifiers, produced the TCR library. TCRdb used MiXCR to reprocess the 3' RACE reads, holding one entry per CDR3 protein. The data contain around 16,000 distinct CDR3 sequences, around 3.2% of them singletons. The junction had 3 bases not matched to a gene; V was cut back by 6 bases and J by 4 bases. The CDR3 length is 14 residues. Treatment denoted: PENTA 11 planned treatment interruption arm or continuous ART arm.

This TCR was recovered from a child aged 2-17 years with HIV. The rearrangement joins TRBV23-1 to TRBJ2-1; 10 bases match TRBD2. TRBV23-1 is assigned to the ORF class and has an uncertain function. Specimen: CD45RA+ CD4+ T cells from PBMCs, collected from a donor given antiretroviral therapy, either interrupted or continuous. Subset given: naive CD4+ CD45RA+ CD45RO- T cells. The CDR3 DNA reads TGCGCCAGCAGCCGGACTAGCGGATACAATGAGCAGTTCTTC. Amino acids: CASSRTSGYNEQFF.